This T cell receptor (beta chain) comes out of a study of T cell responses to AZD1222 COVID-19 vaccine. General observations from the study: The donor cohort was predominantly white British with a female majority, and clonal diversity may have been underestimated. Every sample of the repertoires postdated the peak T cell response. Reports say nearly half of spike-specific TCRs go after unmutated variant regions.

CDR1 SGHNT and CDR2 YYREEE come from the germline V gene (reference sequence). CDR3 length equals 16 residues. V dropped 0 bases and J dropped 5 bases, with 12 bases sitting between them. Clones were sequenced by immunoSEQ multiplex PCR, and TCRdb holds only the in-frame ones, with some missing. Among 20,000 to 30,000 clones listed, approximately 86% were seen once. Of note for this clone: Its antigen is undetermined.

The sample consisted of peripheral blood, taken 28 days after the second AZD1222 dose. The receptor comes from an adult who received the AZD1222 COVID-19 vaccine. This chain connects TRBV5-4 to TRBJ1-6; D unresolved. CDR3 protein: CASSLEKGRDNSPLHF. The DNA of the CDR3 is TGTGCCAGCAGCTTGGAGAAGGGAAGGGATAATTCACCCCTCCACTTT.